One and the same sample provided the 12 T cell receptor beta chains below, sequenced in a study of somatic mutations in cytotoxic T cells in rheumatoid arthritis. Data came from immunoSEQ multiplex PCR; TCRdb stores just in-frame clones and leaves some out. Among 6,500 to 7,000 clones, roughly four fifths were seen once, and the ten largest hold about 40%. The source material was CD8+ T cells sorted from blood. Receptors originate from a woman in her fifties or sixties in good health.

The rearrangement links TRBV7-9 to TRBJ2-1; 7 bases are a match to TRBD2. V gave up 6 bases and J gave up 7 bases; unmatched junction bases: 3. From germline, CDR1 is SEHNR and CDR2 FQNEAQ (reference sequence). The CDR3 is 12 amino acids. CDR3 nucleotide sequence: TGTGCCAGCAGGCGGGAGCAGAATGAGCAGTTCTTC. Protein: CASRREQNEQFF.

The chain links TRBV4-3 to TRBJ2-1; 7 nucleotides align to TRBD1. This CDR3 is 16 amino acids long. The germline V gene encodes CDR1 LGHNA and CDR2 YSLEER. With V trimmed by 4 bases and J by 0 bases, 6 bases remained unmatched. In DNA, the CDR3 is TGCGCCAGCAGCCGACACACAGGGGTCTCCTACAATGAGCAGTTCTTC. Its translation is CASSRHTGVSYNEQFF.

The CDR3 DNA reads TGTGCCAGCAGCAACAACGGGTACGAGCAGTACTTC. This codes for CASSNNGYEQYF. V usage is TRBV7-2 and J usage is TRBJ2-7; D gene unclear. Germline CDR1 reads SGHTA; CDR2 reads FQGNSA. V lost 5 bases, J lost 4 bases, and 9 bases lay in between. CDR3 length equals 12 residues.

CDR3 in DNA: TGTGCCAGCAGCCAATCAGGACAGGGGACCACCGGGGAGCTGTTTTTT. This encodes CASSQSGQGTTGELFF. The chain employs TRBV4-2 and TRBJ2-2; 9 nucleotides agree with TRBD1. The germline CDR1 and CDR2 sequences are LGHNA and YNFKEQ. The CDR3 extends over 16 amino acids. V lost 2 bases and J lost 4; bases outside the gene matches: 5.

In its sample, this clone was seen a few times. The chain joins TRBV6-1 to TRBJ2-7; D ambiguous. Trimming removed 2 bases at V and 0 bases at J, with 11 bases between. The CDR3 contains 15 residues. CDR1 and CDR2 (germline): MNHNS, SASEGT. The CDR3 bases are TGTGCCAGCAGTGAATCCAGGATCTACTCCTACGAGCAGTACTTC. It specifies CASSESRIYSYEQYF.

J is TRBJ2-1 and V is TRBV6-5, with D unresolved. In germline, CDR1 is MNHEY, CDR2 SVGAGI. The CDR3 consists of 11 residues. V lost 4 bases and J 5 bases, leaving 3 bases between the germline ends. The CDR3 spells CASSSNNEQFF. CDR3 in DNA: TGTGCCAGCAGTTCAAACAATGAGCAGTTCTTC.

This clone was seen just once. The rearrangement links TRBV25-1 to TRBJ2-1; perhaps TRBD2 as D (5 bases). Germline V CDR1 and CDR2: MGHDK, SYGVNS. V lost 8 bases, J lost 8 bases, and 16 bases lay in between. The CDR3 spans 13 residues. The CDR3 region is CASGLLAKDEQFF. In DNA form, the CDR3 reads TGTGCCAGCGGATTGTTAGCGAAAGATGAGCAGTTCTTC.

The chain links TRBV28 to TRBJ2-5, with TRBD2 identical over 14 bases. The CDR3 contains 15 residues. The germline V gene encodes CDR1 MDHEN and CDR2 SYDVKM. After removal of 5 bases from V and 5 bases from J, the junction contained 4 bases not matched to a gene. CDR3 in DNA: TGTGCCAGCAGTACGGGACTAGCGGGAGTTGAGACCCAGTACTTC. As protein: CASSTGLAGVETQYF.

The genes are TRBV19 and TRBJ1-5; 10 bases map to TRBD1. CDR3 size: 18 residues. Germline V lookup: CDR1 LNHDA, CDR2 SQIVND (reference sequence). V was pared by 1 base and J by 0 bases, with 6 bases of the junction left unmatched. The CDR3 DNA sequence: TGTGCCAGTAGTATAGGAGACAGGGGGCGGGATAGCAATCAGCCCCAGCATTTT. The encoded protein is CASSIGDRGRDSNQPQHF.

This chain links TRBV9 with TRBJ2-3; the D gene is possibly TRBD2 (5 bases). CDR3 length: 15 amino acids. Trimming stripped 1 base from V and 3 bases from J, with 12 bases between. In germline, CDR1 is SGDLS, CDR2 YYNGEE. In DNA, the CDR3 is TGTGCCAGCAGCGTACTTAAGACGGGGACAGATACGCAGTATTTT. Residues: CASSVLKTGTDTQYF.

The rearrangement uses TRBV7-8 and TRBJ2-7; TRBD2 matches 8 bases. The CDR3 extends over 13 amino acids. Germline V lookup: CDR1 SGHVS, CDR2 FQNEAQ. The trim removed 7 bases at V and 3 bases at J, leaving 5 bases unmatched. In DNA, the CDR3 is TGTGCCAGCACCTACGGGGGGGGCTACGAGCAGTACTTC. This translates into CASTYGGGYEQYF.

The V call is TRBV7-9, the J call TRBJ1-1; perhaps TRBD1 as D (6 bases). This CDR3 spans 11 amino acids. Trimming removed 3 bases at V and 8 bases at J, with 7 bases between. Germline assignment: CDR1 SEHNR and CDR2 FQNEAQ (reference sequence). The CDR3 coding sequence is TGTGCCAGCAGCTTGACAGGAGAAGCTTTCTTT. Amino acid sequence: CASSLTGEAFF.